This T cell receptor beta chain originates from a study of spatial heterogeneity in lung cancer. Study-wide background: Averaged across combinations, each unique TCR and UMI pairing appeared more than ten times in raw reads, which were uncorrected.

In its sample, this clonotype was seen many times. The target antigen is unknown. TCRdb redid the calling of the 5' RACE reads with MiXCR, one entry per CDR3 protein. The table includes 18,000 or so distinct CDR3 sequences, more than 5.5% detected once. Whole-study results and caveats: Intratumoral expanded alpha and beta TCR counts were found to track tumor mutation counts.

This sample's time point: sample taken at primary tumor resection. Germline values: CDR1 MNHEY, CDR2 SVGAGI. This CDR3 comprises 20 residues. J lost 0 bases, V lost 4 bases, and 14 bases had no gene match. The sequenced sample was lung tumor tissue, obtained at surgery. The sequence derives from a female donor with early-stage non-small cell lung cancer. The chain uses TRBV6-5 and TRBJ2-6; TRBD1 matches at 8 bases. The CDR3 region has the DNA TGTGCCAGCAGTTCCACAACATCAGGGGGCCCAAGCTCTGGGGCCAACGTCCTGACTTTC. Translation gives CASSSTTSGGPSSGANVLTF.